These 9 T cell receptor beta chains originate from one sample sequenced in a study of blood T cells in healthy people across ages. PCR was performed a second time for about 7 to 11 cycles using a sample-barcoded 5' primer and a J-beta primer mix. One entry per CDR3 protein results from TCRdb running MiXCR on the 5' RACE reads. The data contain about 1 million distinct CDR3 sequences, 25% of them seen just once; the ten biggest clones take up about 0.72%. These same records also appear under a second study, on T cells of mothers and their children.

Sequenced: blood. The receptors originated from a girl aged 2 to 9 in good health.

A few counts support this clonotype. The V and J genes are TRBV5-1 and TRBJ2-1; tentative D call: TRBD1 (5 bases). CDR3 size: 15 residues. Germline CDR1 reads SGHRS; CDR2 reads YFSETQ. V lost 5 bases and J 2 bases, leaving 14 bases between the germline ends. For the CDR3, the DNA is TGCGCCAGCAGTTCGGAACAGGACGCCTACAATGAGCAGTTCTTC. It is translated as CASSSEQDAYNEQFF.

There are a few counts of this clonotype. The chain couples TRBV2 to TRBJ2-2, with D uncertain. V lost 5 bases, J lost 5 bases, and 9 bases lay in between. From germline, CDR1 is SNHLY and CDR2 FYNNEI. The CDR3 loop spans 13 amino acids. The CDR3, as DNA: TGTGCCAGCAGTTATGCTATGACCGGGGAGCTGTTTTTT. Its translation: CASSYAMTGELFF.

This clonotype has more than one count but fewer than ten. The chain is built from TRBV6-2 or TRBV6-3 and TRBJ2-3; possibly TRBD2 for D (5 bases). The CDR3 has 15 residues. Germline values: CDR1 MNHEY, CDR2 SVGEGT. Trimming removed 3 bases at V and 4 bases at J, with 14 bases between. The CDR3 is CASSYSGAAPDTQYF. The DNA for the CDR3 is TGTGCCAGCAGTTATTCCGGAGCGGCTCCAGATACGCAGTATTTT.

This clonotype was counted many times. The chain combines TRBV7-2 with TRBJ2-3, with 10 bases that match TRBD2. The J segment lost 2 bases and the V segment lost 5 bases, leaving 4 bases of the junction unmatched. This CDR3 comprises 15 residues. Germline values: CDR1 SGHTA, CDR2 FQGNSA. The CDR3 DNA reads TGTGCCAGCAGCCCAGCGGGGGGGTACACAGATACGCAGTATTTT. This gives the protein CASSPAGGYTDTQYF. The whole variable domain, remainder taken from reference TRBV7-2 and TRBJ2-3, is GAGVSQSPSNKVTEKGKDVELRCDPISGHTALYWYRQSLGQGLEFLIYFQGNSAPDKSGLPSDRFSAERTGGSVSTLTIQRTQQEDSAVYLCASSPAGGYTDTQYFGPGTRLTVL.

The gene calls are TRBV12-3 or TRBV12-4 and TRBJ1-5; D unclear. The V gene lost 5 bases and the J gene lost 2 bases, with 7 bases spanning the gap. The CDR3 contains 13 residues. The CDR3 is CASSNHGNQPQHF. The CDR3 DNA follows: TGTGCCAGCAGTAACCACGGCAATCAGCCCCAGCATTTT.

The sample holds a few counts of this clonotype. J is TRBJ2-1 and V is TRBV6-2 or TRBV6-3; TRBD2 agrees at 10 bases. The CDR3 is 18 amino acids. V was clipped by 2 bases and J by 4 bases; unmatched bases: 11. Germline lookup yields CDR1 MNHEY and CDR2 SVGEGT. CDR3 sequence: CASSYLPRLAGVYNEQFF. The CDR3 DNA follows: TGTGCCAGCAGTTACCTTCCCCGGCTAGCGGGAGTGTACAATGAGCAGTTCTTC.

The V call is TRBV29-1, the J call TRBJ1-2; D is possibly TRBD1 (5 bases). The V and J ends lost 4 bases and 3 bases respectively, with 12 bases between them. Germline CDR1 SQVTM, CDR2 ANQGSEA. This CDR3 has 13 amino acids. The CDR3 region has the DNA TGCAGCGTTGTCCTCGGGGGTGACTATGGCTACACCTTC. This sequence encodes CSVVLGGDYGYTF.

This clonotype has just a few counts. The chain recombines TRBV5-1 with TRBJ2-7; the match to TRBD2 covers 8 bases. Unmatched junction bases numbered 5, after V lost 0 bases and J lost 0 bases. The length of the CDR3 is 16 residues. Germline CDR1 reads SGHRS; CDR2 reads YFSETQ. Written as DNA, the CDR3 is TGCGCCAGCAGCTTGGCGCTAGCGGGCTCCTCCTACGAGCAGTACTTC. The encoded protein is CASSLALAGSSYEQYF.

This clonotype was detected only a few times. This chain connects TRBV20-1 to TRBJ1-1; TRBD1 agrees at 9 bases. The CDR3 sequence is 14 residues long. Losses at the gene ends were 2 bases for V and 1 base for J; bases not matched to a gene: 2. CDR1 and CDR2 (germline): DFQATT, SNEGSKA (reference sequence). The CDR3 DNA reads TGCAGTGCTAGATTACAGGGGGCGAACACTGAAGCTTTCTTT. It yields the protein CSARLQGANTEAFF.